This T cell receptor beta chain was documented in a study of T cells in placental villitis. General study results and limits: Median clonality was 0.057 in villitis of unknown etiology placentae versus 0.0055 to 0.006 in controls.

V gave up 2 bases and J gave up 2 bases, with 4 bases separating them. Germline-derived CDR1 and CDR2 are MDHEN and SYDVKM. The CDR3 is made up of 12 amino acids. Sequencing used immunoSEQ v4. Sequencing used immunoSEQ multiplex PCR; TCRdb keeps in-frame clones, though not all of them. The sample contains about 1,500 clones, 76% of which appear only once. To note about this clone: Its antigen is unknown.

This receptor was taken from a human patient with villitis of unknown etiology; the placental T cells may come from both mother and fetus. The rearrangement joins TRBV28 to TRBJ2-7; D not resolved. Sequenced sample: placental tissue containing maternal and fetal cells. The CDR3 region has the DNA TGTGCCAGCAGTTTAAGTACCTACGAGCAGTACTTC. This codes for CASSLSTYEQYF.